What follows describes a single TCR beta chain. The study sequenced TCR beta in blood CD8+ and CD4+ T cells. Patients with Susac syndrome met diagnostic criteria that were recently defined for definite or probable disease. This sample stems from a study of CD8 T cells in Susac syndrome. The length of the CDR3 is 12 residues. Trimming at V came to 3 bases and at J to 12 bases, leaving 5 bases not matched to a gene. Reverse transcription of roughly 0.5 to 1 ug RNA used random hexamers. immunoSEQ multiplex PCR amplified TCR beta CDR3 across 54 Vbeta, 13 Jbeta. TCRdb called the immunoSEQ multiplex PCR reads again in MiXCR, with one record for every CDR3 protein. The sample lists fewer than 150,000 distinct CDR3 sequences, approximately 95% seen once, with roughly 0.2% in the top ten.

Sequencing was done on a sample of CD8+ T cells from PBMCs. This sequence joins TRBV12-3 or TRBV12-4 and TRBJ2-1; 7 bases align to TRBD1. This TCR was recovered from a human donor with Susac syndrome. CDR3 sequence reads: CASSLERTGQFF. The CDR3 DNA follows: TGTGCCAGCAGTTTGGAACGGACAGGGCAGTTCTTC.